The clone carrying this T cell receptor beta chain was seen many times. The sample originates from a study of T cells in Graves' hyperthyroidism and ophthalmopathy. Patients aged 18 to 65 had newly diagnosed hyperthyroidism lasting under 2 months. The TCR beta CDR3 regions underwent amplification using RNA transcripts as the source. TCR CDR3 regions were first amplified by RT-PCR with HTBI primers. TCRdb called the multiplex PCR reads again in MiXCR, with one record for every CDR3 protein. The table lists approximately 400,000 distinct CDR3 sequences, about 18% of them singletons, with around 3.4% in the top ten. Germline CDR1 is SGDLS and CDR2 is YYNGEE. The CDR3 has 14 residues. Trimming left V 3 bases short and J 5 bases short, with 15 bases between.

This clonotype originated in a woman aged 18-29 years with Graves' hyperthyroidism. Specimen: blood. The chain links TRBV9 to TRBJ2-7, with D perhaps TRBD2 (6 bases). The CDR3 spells CASSASWGDHEQYF. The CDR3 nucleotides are TGTGCCAGCAGCGCCTCTTGGGGGGACCACGAGCAGTACTTC.